This T cell receptor beta chain was obtained from a study of cytomegalovirus exposure and HLA in healthy donors (dated by TCRdb to the late 2010s). For the study in its entirety: An earlier analysis of approximately 550 of the donors reported 250 to 300 Gb of sequence data and 117 million unique TCR beta sequences from roughly 180 million T cells. The T cell repertoires of 550 to 850 subjects were profiled by immunosequencing and related to cytomegalovirus serostatus. Typing coverage differed by locus: A, B, C, DRB1 and DQB1 were typed in roughly 629-630 donors, DQA1 in about 500, DPA1 in some 570, and DPB1 in about 450. In an earlier analysis of roughly 600 of the donors, high-throughput TCR beta sequencing was used to judge whether each TCR beta V gene segment behaved as functional or pseudogenic. A later analysis re-examined previously published TCR beta repertoires from hundreds of donors and added high-resolution HLA genotyping to investigate patterns of TCR occurrence. In addition to the first cohort of 650 to 800 subjects, a separate validation cohort of some 120 different subjects was used. Among 300 to 450 genotyped donors of the cohort, an average of approximately 230,000 unique TCR beta nucleotide sequences were sequenced per donor, roughly 20% of them non-productive. Genome-wide SNP genotypes for about 65% of the 666 donors were used in a later genetic analysis, which treated that subset as a discovery cohort. The study was designed to test whether signatures of past pathogen exposure could be identified by cataloging public T cell receptors. Class I and class II HLA loci were covered by the typing at four-digit resolution. Roughly five DR-DQ haplotypes were handled as single units for association and clustering because linkage in the cohort was strong. Rather than using new phenotypic data, the later analysis identified candidate immune exposures from TCR beta sequences and from how often those sequences occurred across donors. Approximately 300 gigabases of sequencing data and tens of millions of unique TCR sequences made up an early release that covered nearly 650 HLA-typed donors. All discovery cohort repertoires had been generated using a single sequencing platform. The study combined high-throughput TCR immunosequencing, statistical association of individual TCRs with disease status, and machine learning to predict cytomegalovirus infection status. The genetic ancestry cluster associated with self-reported Caucasian donors included 80% to 90% of the roughly 400 genotyped donors. Donor age, sex, ethnicity and CMV serostatus were collected together with the repertoire data. The investigation overall reported the following: A further reported finding was that TCR beta sequences accurately predicted the HLA-A and HLA-B alleles for most subjects in the first cohort. In a later analysis, TCR association rates were found to vary across HLA loci, with the most associated TCRs seen for DRB1 alleles and the fewest for HLA-C alleles. Most TCR sequences were seen in very few donors, while some public TCRs were found in many individuals. Because the 87-base-pair reads could not distinguish some IMGT-functional V segments, including TRBV6-2 and TRBV6-3, those segments were excluded. In an earlier analysis of approximately 600 of the donors, most TCR beta V segments were observed in productive rearrangements about 90% or about 30% of the time, broadly matching IMGT annotations. When HLA alleles, especially DR and DQ, strongly co-occurred, attributing TCR associations to individual alleles was difficult. A group of highly shared sequence variants was considered likely to be a technical artifact of the sequencing pipeline. Compared with the approximately 670-donor mean, donors in an Asian-associated ancestry cluster had fewer N-insertions in productive TCRs, according to a later genetic analysis. The authors suggested that the approach could potentially be extended to other disease states and immunological phenotypes. The presence/absence analyses assumed that sequencing depth was roughly uniform across donors, and that assumption may not be true. V-gene and J-gene trimming of TCR beta chains was associated with a missense DCLRE1C variant in a later genetic analysis, and the association was replicated in an independent cohort. In a later analysis, HLA-associated TCR beta chains were found to be more clonally expanded and to have lower generation probabilities than equally common non-associated chains. The only immune exposure information available for the cohort was CMV serostatus. Because HLA typing was missing for some donors at each locus, association tests included only the typed subset. Most CMV-associated TCR beta chains appeared to be HLA-restricted in a later analysis, and the HLA associations seemed to be driven largely by CMV exposure. The study gave a list of about 160 TCR beta chains associated with cytomegalovirus. Because counts were too low, about 15 rarely observed V segments, including chromosome 9 orphons, were left out of the earlier analysis of about 500 of the donors. A few of the identified cytomegalovirus-associated TCR beta chains were confirmed in vitro to be specific for cytomegalovirus antigens. Several of the top co-occurrence clusters appeared to be linked to parvovirus B19, influenza, CMV and Epstein-Barr virus, according to a later analysis. In both the original and validation cohorts, the classifier was reported to diagnose cytomegalovirus status with high specificity and sensitivity. A later analysis associated about 17,000 TCR beta sequences with specific HLA alleles at a false discovery rate of 0.05. Only TCR beta chains were sequenced in this cohort, and the absence of alpha or paired-chain data limited detectable features. Linkage disequilibrium might explain the correlated functional status among segregating V segments, but an unknown experimental factor could not be ruled out.

The library was produced with the immunoSEQ multiplex PCR assay. For the multiplex PCR, a mixture combining 60 forward primers for TCR Vbeta segments and 13 reverse primers for TCR Jbeta segments was used. A multiplex PCR assay on genomic DNA amplified the CDR3 region of rearranged TCR beta genes. Amplified TCR beta libraries were sequenced as 87-base-pair reads on the Illumina HiSeq System. Processing in the source paper ran as follows. A later analysis counted about 80 million unique TCR beta chains across the 690 or so repertoires, and some 12 million of these chains were shared by at least two donors. A nearest-neighbor algorithm error-corrected the raw reads and collapsed the reads into unique sequences, merging closely related sequences to remove PCR and sequencing errors. CDR3 sequences were aligned to IMGT reference sequences to assign V, D and J gene segments. Each retained sequence needed at least a six-nucleotide match to both a V gene segment and a J gene segment. Rearrangements were called productive when the CDR3 lacked stop codons and stayed in frame with V and J; all others were non-productive. CDR3 was defined according to IMGT convention as the region running from the second conserved V-encoded cysteine to the conserved J-encoded phenylalanine. In an earlier analysis of more than 550 of the donors, sequences lacking an unambiguous match to a single V gene segment were excluded. An earlier analysis of over 450 of the donors classified V segments as functional when productive rearrangements were above 56.7% and as segregating when the standard deviation between donors was above 5%. A statistical classification framework was built for diagnosing cytomegalovirus status from the catalog of TCR beta chain sequences. A later analysis assigned V and J genes by comparing TCR nucleotide sequences with IMGT/GENE-DB human TR gene sequences. The TCRdist pipeline was used in a later analysis to assign CDR3 sequences and most-parsimonious VDJ recombination scenarios. In a later analysis, each TCR beta chain was defined by its CDR3 amino acid sequence together with its V-gene family, and reads lacking a unique V-gene family were excluded. A later analysis removed 450 to 600 highly shared, low-generation-probability nucleotide sequences to deal with suspected cross-contamination and a sequencing artifact. For each public chain, a later analysis derived a clonal expansion index from normalized ranks of inferred template counts within each repertoire. In a later analysis, generation probabilities were computed using a VDJ recombination model fitted to out-of-frame rearrangements, and the results were checked against IGoR. A later analysis scored TCR-TCR, TCR-HLA and TCR-CMV co-occurrence with hypergeometric tests, applying a repertoire-size bias correction to TCR pairs. A later analysis estimated false discovery rates by permuting HLA or CMV assignments 20 times. A later analysis grouped co-occurring TCRs with DBSCAN, adding TCRdist sequence similarity when clustering within HLA-allele-positive subsets. For co-occurrence clustering, repertoires with fewer than 30,000 or more than 120,000 public chains were excluded, along with five or six repertoires with anomalous nucleotide sharing. TCRdb holds this immuneACCESS table with in-frame rearrangements only. Some clones are missing; in checked studies, unresolved V genes explain under half, and the rest has no known cause. V and J calls and clone size follow that table, whereas D and trimming were derived from the DNA. The sample table lists about 190,000 clones, approximately 86% of them with a count of one. In total, the top ten clones hold under 2% of the sample.

The germline V gene (reference sequence) specifies LNHDA as CDR1 and SQIVND as CDR2. Compared with germline, V lacks 4 bases and J lacks 1 base; bases without a gene match: 3. The CDR3 runs 17 amino acids, cysteine and phenylalanine included. The kept DNA is CDR3 alone, 51 bases in frame from the first base. The cohort consisted of more than 650 healthy bone marrow donors. At the time of sampling, all cohort members were nominally healthy, though unrecorded immune exposures were likely present. The donor tested CMV seronegative and was one of the 352 seronegative cohort members. Each donor provided a peripheral blood sample, and peripheral blood mononuclear cells were used for TCR beta sequencing. Genomic DNA extraction from the blood cell samples was performed with the Qiagen DNeasy Blood Extraction Kit. Notes on this clone: What antigen it recognizes has not been identified. No base quality values were provided; no much bigger clone lies one nucleotide off.

This receptor was obtained from a woman between 18 and 29 years old in good health and CMV-seronegative. The V and J genes are TRBV19 and TRBJ2-1; 14 bases in the middle match TRBD2. The sample consisted of PBMCs. The CDR3 region reads CASSTRLAGGSYNEQFF. The bases are TGTGCCAGTAGTACCCGACTAGCGGGAGGGTCCTACAATGAGCAGTTCTTC.